This note documents a single T cell receptor (beta chain) sequence. The entry originates in a study of cytomegalovirus exposure and HLA in healthy donors. Both 60 Vbeta primers and 13 Jbeta primers went into the PCR. Only in-frame clones appear in the TCRdb table, and some are missing; sequencing was by immunoSEQ multiplex PCR. There are tens of thousands of clones in the sample; more than 70% occur only once, and 8% to 9% lies in the top ten. CDR3 size: 12 residues. Germline lookup yields CDR1 GTSNPN and CDR2 SVGIG (reference sequence). The ends were cut back, 5 bases at V and 0 bases at J, with 7 bases in the middle.

V and J are TRBV30 and TRBJ1-1; D may be TRBD1 (5 bases). This TCR was sampled from a woman in her twenties or thirties in good health and CMV-seropositive. Specimen: PBMCs. The CDR3, as DNA: TGTGCCTGGGACAGACTGAACACTGAAGCTTTCTTT. Translated: CAWDRLNTEAFF. The full variable domain, with the rest looked up from reference TRBV30 and TRBJ1-1, is SQTIHQWPATLVQPVGSPLSLECTVEGTSNPNLYWYRQAAGRGLQLLFYSVGIGQISSEVPQNLSASRPQDRQFILSSKKLLLSDSGFYLCAWDRLNTEAFFGQGTRLTVV.